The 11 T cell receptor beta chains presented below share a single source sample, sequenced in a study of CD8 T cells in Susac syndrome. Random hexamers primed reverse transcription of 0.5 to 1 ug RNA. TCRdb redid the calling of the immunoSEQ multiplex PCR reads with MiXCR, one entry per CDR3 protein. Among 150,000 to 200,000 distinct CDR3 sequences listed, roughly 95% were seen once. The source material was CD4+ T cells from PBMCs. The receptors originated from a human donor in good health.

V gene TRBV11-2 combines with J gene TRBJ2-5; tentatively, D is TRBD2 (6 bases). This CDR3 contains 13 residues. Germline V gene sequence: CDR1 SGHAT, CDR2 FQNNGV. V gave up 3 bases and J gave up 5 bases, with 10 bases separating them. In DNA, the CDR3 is TGTGCCAGCAGCTTCAGACTAGATGAGACCCAGTACTTC. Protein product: CASSFRLDETQYF. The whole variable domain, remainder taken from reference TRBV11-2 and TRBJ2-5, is EAGVAQSPRYKIIEKRQSVAFWCNPISGHATLYWYQQILGQGPKLLIQFQNNGVVDDSQLPKDRFSAERLKGVDSTLKIQPAKLEDSAVYLCASSFRLDETQYFGPGTRLLVL.

The DNA for the CDR3 is TGCAGTGCTTCACCGGGAACTGGAGCCACAGATACGCAGTATTTT. Translated: CSASPGTGATDTQYF. The rearrangement joins TRBV20-1 to TRBJ2-3, with a tentative D call TRBD2 (5 bases). Trimming took 5 bases from V and 2 from J, leaving 17 bases between them. Germline V lookup: CDR1 DFQATT, CDR2 SNEGSKA (reference sequence). This CDR3 comprises 15 residues.

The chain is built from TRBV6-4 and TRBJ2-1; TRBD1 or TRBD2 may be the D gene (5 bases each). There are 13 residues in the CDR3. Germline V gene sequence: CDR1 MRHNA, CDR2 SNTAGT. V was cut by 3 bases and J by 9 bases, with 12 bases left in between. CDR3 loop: CASSDFEGFEQFF. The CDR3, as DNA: TGTGCCAGCAGTGATTTCGAGGGGTTTGAGCAGTTCTTC.

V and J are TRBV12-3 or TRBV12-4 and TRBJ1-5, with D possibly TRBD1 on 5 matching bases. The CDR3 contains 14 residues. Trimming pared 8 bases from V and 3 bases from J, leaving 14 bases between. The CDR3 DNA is TGTGCCAGCGGATCCAGGGAGCCCAATCAGCCCCAGCATTTT. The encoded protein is CASGSREPNQPQHF.

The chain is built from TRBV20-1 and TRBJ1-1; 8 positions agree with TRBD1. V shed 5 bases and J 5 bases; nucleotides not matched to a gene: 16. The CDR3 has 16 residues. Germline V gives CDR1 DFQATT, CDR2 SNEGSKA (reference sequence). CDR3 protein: CSAVGDGRGRWTEAFF. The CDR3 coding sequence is TGCAGTGCTGTGGGGGATGGCAGGGGGCGCTGGACTGAAGCTTTCTTT.

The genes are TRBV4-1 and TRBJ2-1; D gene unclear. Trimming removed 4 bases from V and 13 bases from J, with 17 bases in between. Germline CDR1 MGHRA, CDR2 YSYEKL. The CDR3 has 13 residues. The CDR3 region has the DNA TGCGCCAGCAGCCTTGCCCTTGACACCCCTCAGTTCTTC. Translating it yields CASSLALDTPQFF.

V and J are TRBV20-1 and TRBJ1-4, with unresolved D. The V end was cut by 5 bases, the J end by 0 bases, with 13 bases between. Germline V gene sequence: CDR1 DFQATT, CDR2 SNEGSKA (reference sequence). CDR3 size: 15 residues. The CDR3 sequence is CSAGLWRATNEKLFF. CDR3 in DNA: TGCAGTGCTGGCCTTTGGCGTGCAACTAATGAAAAACTGTTTTTT.

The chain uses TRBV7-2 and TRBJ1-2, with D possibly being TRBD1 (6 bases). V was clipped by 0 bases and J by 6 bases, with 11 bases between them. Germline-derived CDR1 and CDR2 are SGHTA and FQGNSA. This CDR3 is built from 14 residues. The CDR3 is CASSLARGSDGYTF. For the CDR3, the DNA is TGTGCCAGCAGCTTAGCCAGGGGATCCGATGGCTACACCTTC.

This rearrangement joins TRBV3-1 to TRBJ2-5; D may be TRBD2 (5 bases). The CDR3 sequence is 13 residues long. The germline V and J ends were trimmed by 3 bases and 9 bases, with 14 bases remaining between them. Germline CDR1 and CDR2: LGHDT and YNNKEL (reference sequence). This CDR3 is CASSQAGMGSQYF. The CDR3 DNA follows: TGTGCCAGCAGCCAGGCCGGGATGGGCTCCCAGTACTTC.

CDR3 coding DNA: TGTGCCAGCAGCTCAAACGGGACAGGGAATATTGACACTGAAGCTTTCTTT. Translating it yields CASSSNGTGNIDTEAFF. The V and J genes are TRBV21-1 and TRBJ1-1; the table's D gene call, TRBD1, was not cross checked with the DNA. TRBV21-1 constitutes a pseudogene. The CDR3 is made up of 17 amino acids.

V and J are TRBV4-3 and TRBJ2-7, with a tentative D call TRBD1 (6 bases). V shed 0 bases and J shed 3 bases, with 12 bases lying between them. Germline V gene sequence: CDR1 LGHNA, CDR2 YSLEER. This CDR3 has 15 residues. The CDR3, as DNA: TGCGCCAGCAGCCAAGACAGGGGTCGGATCTACGAGCAGTACTTC. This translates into CASSQDRGRIYEQYF.